This TCR beta chain came from a study of blood T cells in healthy people across ages. Whole-study findings and limits: Researchers report that TCR beta diversity correlated strongly with naive T cell percentage. A roughly linear age-dependent decrease characterized TCR beta diversity per million T cells.

As to this clonotype: The target antigen is unknown.

Alongside a J-beta primer mix, a sample-barcoded 5' primer served in a second PCR lasting roughly 7 to 12 cycles. TCRdb ran MiXCR on the 5' RACE reads and lists one entry per CDR3 protein. The table has fewer than 2,000,000 distinct CDR3 sequences, about two fifths seen once. Germline values: CDR1 SNHLY, CDR2 FYNNEI. The CDR3 is 16 residues long. The germline V and J ends were trimmed by 6 bases and 6 bases, with 23 bases remaining between them. In terms of origin and age, donors were healthy Caucasian individuals from Russia aged roughly 6 to 95. The sequence was collected from a human donor in good health. The chain is built from TRBV2 and TRBJ1-2; D is undetermined. Sequencing used blood. The CDR3 coding sequence is TGTGCCAGCAGCGGCATCCAGCGAGATGGGAGCCATGGCTACACCTTC. Encoded protein: CASSGIQRDGSHGYTF.